This T cell receptor (beta chain) was found in a study of early T cells in non-severe SARS-CoV-2 infection. Study-level points and caveats: In VDJdb matching, anti-spike CD8 responses were favored while private and CD4 specificities went missing.

This clonotype has a count of ten or more. Its antigen is not identified. Unique molecular identifier tags were affixed to discrete cDNA molecules. TCRdb called the 5' RACE reads again in MiXCR, with one record for every CDR3 protein. The sample lists 65,000 to 75,000 distinct CDR3 sequences, 11% seen once, with 3% to 4% in the top ten. Sequencing used whole blood. This TCR was sampled from an adult who was a healthcare worker with PCR-confirmed SARS-CoV-2 infection or an uninfected control (not recorded which).

DNA for the CDR3: TGTGCCAGCAGCTTAGTTGGGGAACGGAGTAACTATGGCTACACCTTC. Residues: CASSLVGERSNYGYTF. The chain couples TRBV7-9 to TRBJ1-2, with no clear D. CDR1 is SEHNR and CDR2 is FQNEAQ in the germline V gene (reference sequence). The germline V and J ends were trimmed by 1 base and 1 base, with 13 bases remaining between them. There are 16 residues in the CDR3.